This T cell receptor (beta chain) emerged from a study of CD8 T cells in Susac syndrome. Germline CDR1 SGHDT, CDR2 YYEEEE. Trimming pared 2 bases from V and 1 base from J, leaving 9 bases between. CDR3 length: 14 residues. An amount of RNA that ranged from roughly 0.5 to 1 ug was reverse transcribed with random hexamers. A single record per CDR3 protein comes from TCRdb applying MiXCR to the immunoSEQ multiplex PCR reads. The table lists about 150,000 distinct CDR3 sequences, roughly 96% of them singletons, with 0.14% to 0.15% in the top ten. Peripheral blood CD8+ and CD4+ T cells were profiled by TCR beta sequencing. The patients who served as multiple sclerosis controls were treatment-naive and had stable or active relapsing-remitting disease that fulfilled the revised McDonald criteria. Purification of the CD8+ and CD4+ T cells relied on negative isolation, and TEMRA cells underwent FACS enrichment.

The sequence came from a human donor with multiple sclerosis. The V gene is TRBV5-6, the J gene TRBJ1-1; D gene uncertain. Material for sequencing was CD8+ T cells from PBMCs. CDR3: CASSFGPGNTEAFF. DNA for the CDR3: TGTGCCAGCAGCTTCGGCCCGGGGAACACTGAAGCTTTCTTT.